This T cell receptor (beta chain) emerged from a study of human T cells and chemical hapten exposure. Study-level background: The study enrolled mostly female patients with alopecia areata, totalis or universalis. Notes on the study in general: TCRs whose frequency exceeded 1 in 1000 remained the same following DPC sensitization.

This clonotype was seen more than once but under ten times. Its antigen remains unidentified. Time point reported: patch test 2, 6 weeks after DPC sensitization. Treatment described: therapeutic diphenylcyclopropenone sensitization with weekly scalp DPC. Each patch-test visit's blood sample preceded patch application. In the original analysis: Per sample, the median was around 100,000 TCRs, with values from roughly 23,000 to 640,000. TCRdb analysed the RACE reads with MiXCR anew, one entry per CDR3 protein. The V and J calls here are based on TCRdb, not the publication. This sample has more than 110,000 distinct CDR3 sequences, with approximately 12% found just once. The CDR3 covers 15 residues. Germline CDR1 SGHTA, CDR2 FQGNSA. The ends were cut back, 5 bases at V and 2 bases at J, with 12 bases in the middle.

This TCR was sampled from a woman aged 45-65 years with alopecia areata. Some clones in this sample may be carry-over from other donors' samples. Sequencing was performed on whole blood, taken in connection with sensitization to the hapten diphenylcyclopropenone (DPC). The chain employs TRBV7-2 and TRBJ2-2; possibly TRBD2 for D (5 bases). CDR3 coding DNA: TGTGCCAGCAGCAATCCGGGGTTAAACACCGGGGAGCTGTTTTTT. This translates into CASSNPGLNTGELFF.